This TCR beta chain was documented in a study of blood T cell repertoires in COVID-19. Study context: Acute and convalescent COVID-19 samples came from the United States, Italy and Spain. Nucleic acid was either cDNA or gDNA, and it came from T cells, B-cell-depleted T cells, or PBMCs.

In the study's own analysis: Amplification with reference gene primers provided the estimates of nucleated cell counts. Profiling relied on immunoSEQ multiplex PCR, and the TCRdb table lists in-frame clones only, not all of them. That table is the source of V, J and clone size, and D and trimming were worked out from the DNA. Here the sample spans under 70,000 clones, roughly four fifths being singletons. Unmatched junction bases numbered 8, after V lost 1 base and J lost 2 bases. CDR1 is MGHRA, CDR2 YSYEKL, per germline. This CDR3 has 17 amino acids. Sequencing was performed on peripheral blood. The J gene is TRBJ2-3, the V gene TRBV4-1; 8 bases map to TRBD2. This TCR came from a man aged 55 to 70 with acute or convalescent COVID-19. The CDR3 DNA sequence: TGCGCCAGCAGCCAAGGCTCGGCTAGCGGGCTCACAGATACGCAGTATTTT. Encoded protein: CASSQGSASGLTDTQYF.